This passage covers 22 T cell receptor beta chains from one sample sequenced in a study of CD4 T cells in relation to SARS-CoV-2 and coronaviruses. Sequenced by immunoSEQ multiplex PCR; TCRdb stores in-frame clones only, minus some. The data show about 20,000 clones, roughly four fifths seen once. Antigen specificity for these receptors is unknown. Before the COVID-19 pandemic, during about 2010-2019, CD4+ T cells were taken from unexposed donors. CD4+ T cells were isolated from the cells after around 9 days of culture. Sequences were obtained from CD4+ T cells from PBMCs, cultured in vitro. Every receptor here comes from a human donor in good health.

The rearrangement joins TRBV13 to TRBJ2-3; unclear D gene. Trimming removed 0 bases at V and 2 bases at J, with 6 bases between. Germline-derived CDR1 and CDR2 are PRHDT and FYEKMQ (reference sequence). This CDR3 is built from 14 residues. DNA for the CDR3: TGTGCCAGCAGCTTAGGTAGAAACACAGATACGCAGTATTTT. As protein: CASSLGRNTDTQYF.

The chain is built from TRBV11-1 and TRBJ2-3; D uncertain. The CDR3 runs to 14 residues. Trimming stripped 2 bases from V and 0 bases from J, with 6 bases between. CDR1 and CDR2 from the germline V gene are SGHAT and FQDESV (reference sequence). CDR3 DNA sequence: TGTGCCAGCAGCTTATCGGACAGCACAGATACGCAGTATTTT. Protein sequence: CASSLSDSTDTQYF.

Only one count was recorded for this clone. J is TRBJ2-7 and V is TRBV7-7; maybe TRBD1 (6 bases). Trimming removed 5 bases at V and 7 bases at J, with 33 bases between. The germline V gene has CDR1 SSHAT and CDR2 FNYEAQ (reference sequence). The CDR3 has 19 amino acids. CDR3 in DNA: TGTGCCAGCAGCCTGATCCGGCGGCGAAGGGCCCATTCAAGGGGGGAGCAGTACTTC. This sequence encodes CASSLIRRRRAHSRGEQYF.

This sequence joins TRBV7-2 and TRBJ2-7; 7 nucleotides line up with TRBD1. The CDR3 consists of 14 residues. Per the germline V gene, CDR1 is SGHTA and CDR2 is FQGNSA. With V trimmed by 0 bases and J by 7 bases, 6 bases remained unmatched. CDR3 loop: CASSLAGGGGEQYF. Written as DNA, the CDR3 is TGTGCCAGCAGCTTAGCAGGGGGCGGAGGAGAGCAGTACTTC. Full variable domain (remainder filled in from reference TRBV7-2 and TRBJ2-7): GAGVSQSPSNKVTEKGKDVELRCDPISGHTALYWYRQSLGQGLEFLIYFQGNSAPDKSGLPSDRFSAERTGGSVSTLTIQRTQQEDSAVYLCASSLAGGGGEQYFGPGTRLTVT.

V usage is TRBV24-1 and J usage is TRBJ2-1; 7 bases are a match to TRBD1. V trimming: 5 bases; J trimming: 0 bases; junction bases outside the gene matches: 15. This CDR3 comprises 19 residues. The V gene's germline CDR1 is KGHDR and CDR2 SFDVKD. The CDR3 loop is CATSAQPGQSDSSYNEQFF. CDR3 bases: TGTGCCACCAGTGCCCAACCGGGACAGAGTGACAGCTCCTACAATGAGCAGTTCTTC.

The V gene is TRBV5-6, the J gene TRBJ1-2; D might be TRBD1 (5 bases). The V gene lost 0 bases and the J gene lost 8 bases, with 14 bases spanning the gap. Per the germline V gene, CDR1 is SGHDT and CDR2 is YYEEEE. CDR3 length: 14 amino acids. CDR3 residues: CASSLAGQGWGYTF. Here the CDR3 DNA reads TGTGCCAGCAGCTTGGCCGGGCAGGGTTGGGGCTACACCTTC.

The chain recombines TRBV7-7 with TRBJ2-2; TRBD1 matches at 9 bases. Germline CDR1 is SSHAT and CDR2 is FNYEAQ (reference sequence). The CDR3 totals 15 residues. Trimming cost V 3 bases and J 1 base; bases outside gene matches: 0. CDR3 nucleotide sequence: TGTGCCAGCAGCTTGGACAGGGGGAACACCGGGGAGCTGTTTTTT. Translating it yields CASSLDRGNTGELFF.

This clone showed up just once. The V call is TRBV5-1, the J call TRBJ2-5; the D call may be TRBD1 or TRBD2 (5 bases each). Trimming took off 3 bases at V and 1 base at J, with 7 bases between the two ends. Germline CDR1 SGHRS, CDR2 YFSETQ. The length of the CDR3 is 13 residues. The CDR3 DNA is TGCGCCAGCAGCTCTGGGGGCCAAGAGACCCAGTACTTC. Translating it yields CASSSGGQETQYF.

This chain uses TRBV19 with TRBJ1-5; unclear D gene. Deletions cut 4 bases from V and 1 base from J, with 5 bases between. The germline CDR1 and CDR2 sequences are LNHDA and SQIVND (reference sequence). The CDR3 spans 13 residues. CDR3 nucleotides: TGTGCCAGTAGTACACAGAGCAATCAGCCCCAGCATTTT. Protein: CASSTQSNQPQHF.

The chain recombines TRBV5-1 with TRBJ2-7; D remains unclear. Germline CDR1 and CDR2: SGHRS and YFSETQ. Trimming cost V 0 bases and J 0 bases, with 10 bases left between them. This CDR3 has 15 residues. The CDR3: CASSLEPGSSYEQYF. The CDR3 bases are TGCGCCAGCAGCTTGGAGCCAGGATCCTCCTACGAGCAGTACTTC.

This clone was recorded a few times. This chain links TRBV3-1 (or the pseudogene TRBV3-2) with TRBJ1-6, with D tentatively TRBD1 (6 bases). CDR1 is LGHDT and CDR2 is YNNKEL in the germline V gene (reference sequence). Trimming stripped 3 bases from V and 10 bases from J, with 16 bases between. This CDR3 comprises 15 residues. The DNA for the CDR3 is TGTGCCAGCAGCCAGGGTCAGGGGCGCGGGTCACCCCTCCACTTT. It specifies CASSQGQGRGSPLHF.

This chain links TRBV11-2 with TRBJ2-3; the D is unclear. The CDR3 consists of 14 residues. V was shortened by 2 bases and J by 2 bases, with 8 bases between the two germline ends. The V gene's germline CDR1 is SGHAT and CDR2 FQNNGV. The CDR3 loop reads CASSLMGSTDTQYF. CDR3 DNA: TGTGCCAGCAGCTTAATGGGGTCCACAGATACGCAGTATTTT.

The CDR3 region is CASSSASGSKTQYF. The CDR3 DNA reads as TGTGCCAGTAGTTCGGCTAGCGGGAGTAAGACCCAGTACTTC. The V gene is TRBV19, the J gene TRBJ2-5; 10 bases are a match to TRBD2. The CDR3 extends over 14 amino acids. V shed 5 bases and J 6 bases; nucleotides not matched to a gene: 6. Per the germline V gene, CDR1 is LNHDA and CDR2 is SQIVND (reference sequence). Full variable domain (outside the CDR3, taken from reference TRBV19 and TRBJ2-5): DGGITQSPKYLFRKEGQNVTLSCEQNLNHDAMYWYRQDPGQGLRLIYYSQIVNDFQKGDIAEGYSVSREKKESFPLTVTSAQKNPTAFYLCASSSASGSKTQYFGPGTRLLVL.

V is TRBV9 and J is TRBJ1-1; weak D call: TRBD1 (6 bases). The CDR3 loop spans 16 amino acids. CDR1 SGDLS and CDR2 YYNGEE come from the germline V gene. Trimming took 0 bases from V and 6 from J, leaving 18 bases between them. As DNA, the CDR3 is TGTGCCAGCAGCGTAGGGGGACACGTCGTCGGGGCTGAAGCTTTCTTT. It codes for CASSVGGHVVGAEAFF.

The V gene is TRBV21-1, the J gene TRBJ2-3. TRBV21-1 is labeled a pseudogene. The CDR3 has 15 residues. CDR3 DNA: TGTGCCAGCAGCCCCCCAGCACAAATCACAGATACGCAGTATTTT. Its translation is CASSPPAQITDTQYF.

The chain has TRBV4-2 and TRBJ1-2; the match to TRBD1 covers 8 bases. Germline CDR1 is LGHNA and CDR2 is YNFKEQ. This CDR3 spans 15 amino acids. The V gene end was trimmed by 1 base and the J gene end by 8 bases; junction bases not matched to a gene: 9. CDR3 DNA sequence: TGTGCCAGCAGCCAAGTATTTCAGGGGGCGCAAGGCTACACCTTC. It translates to CASSQVFQGAQGYTF.

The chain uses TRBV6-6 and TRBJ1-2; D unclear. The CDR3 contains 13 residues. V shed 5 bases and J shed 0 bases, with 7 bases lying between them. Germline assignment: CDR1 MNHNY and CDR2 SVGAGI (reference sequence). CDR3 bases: TGTGCCAGCAGTAACCAAGCTAACTATGGCTACACCTTC. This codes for CASSNQANYGYTF.

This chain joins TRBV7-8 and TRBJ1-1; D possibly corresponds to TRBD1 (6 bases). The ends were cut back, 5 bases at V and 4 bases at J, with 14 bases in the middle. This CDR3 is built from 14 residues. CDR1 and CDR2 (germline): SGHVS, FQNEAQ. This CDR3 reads CASSPLGGLTEAFF. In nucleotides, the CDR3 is TGTGCCAGCAGCCCACTGGGGGGGCTCACTGAAGCTTTCTTT. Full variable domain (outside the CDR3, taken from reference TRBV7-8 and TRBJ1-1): GAGVSQSPRYKVAKRGQDVALRCDPISGHVSLFWYQQALGQGPEFLTYFQNEAQLDKSGLPSDRFFAERPEGSVSTLKIQRTQQEDSAVYLCASSPLGGLTEAFFGQGTRLTVV.

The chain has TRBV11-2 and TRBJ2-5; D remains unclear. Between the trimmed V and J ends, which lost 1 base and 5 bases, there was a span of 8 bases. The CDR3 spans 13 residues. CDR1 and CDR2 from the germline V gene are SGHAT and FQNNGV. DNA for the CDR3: TGTGCCAGCAGCTTAGGTCGGGTCGAGACCCAGTACTTC. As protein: CASSLGRVETQYF.

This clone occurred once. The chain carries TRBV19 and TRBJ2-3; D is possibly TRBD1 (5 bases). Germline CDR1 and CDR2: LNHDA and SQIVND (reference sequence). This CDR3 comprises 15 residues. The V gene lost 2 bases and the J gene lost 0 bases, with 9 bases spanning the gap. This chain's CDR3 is CASSILGVSTDTQYF. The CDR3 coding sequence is TGTGCCAGTAGTATACTAGGGGTTAGCACAGATACGCAGTATTTT.

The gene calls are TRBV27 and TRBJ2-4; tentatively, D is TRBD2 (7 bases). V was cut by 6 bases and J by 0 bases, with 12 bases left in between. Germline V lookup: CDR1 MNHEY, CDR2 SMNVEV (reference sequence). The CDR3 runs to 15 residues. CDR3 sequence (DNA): TGTGCCAGCAGAGGGGGGGGCATAGCCAAAAACATTCAGTACTTC. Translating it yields CASRGGGIAKNIQYF.

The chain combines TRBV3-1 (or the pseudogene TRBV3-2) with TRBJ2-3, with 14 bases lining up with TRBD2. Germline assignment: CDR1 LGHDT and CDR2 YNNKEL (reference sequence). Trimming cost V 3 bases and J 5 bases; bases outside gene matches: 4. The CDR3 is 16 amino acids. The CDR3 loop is CASSQGLAGEKDTQYF. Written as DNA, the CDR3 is TGTGCCAGCAGCCAGGGACTAGCGGGAGAGAAAGATACGCAGTATTTT.